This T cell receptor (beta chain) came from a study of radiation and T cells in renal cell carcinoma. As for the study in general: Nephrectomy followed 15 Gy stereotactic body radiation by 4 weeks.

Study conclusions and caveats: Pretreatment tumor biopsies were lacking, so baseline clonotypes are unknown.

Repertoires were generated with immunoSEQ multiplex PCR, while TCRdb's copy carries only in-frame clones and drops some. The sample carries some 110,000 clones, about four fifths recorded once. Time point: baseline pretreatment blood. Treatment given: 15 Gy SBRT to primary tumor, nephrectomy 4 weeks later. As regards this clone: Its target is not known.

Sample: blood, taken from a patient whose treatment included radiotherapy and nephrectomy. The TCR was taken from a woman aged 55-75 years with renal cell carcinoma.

CDR3 sequence reads: CASSGFEVYF. The CDR3 DNA is TGTGCCAGCAGTGGTTTTGAGGTGTATTTT. This rearrangement joins TRBV2 to TRBJ2-3; D is undetermined. V shed 4 bases and J shed 14 bases, with 10 bases lying between them. Germline CDR1 SNHLY, CDR2 FYNNEI. The CDR3 loop spans 10 amino acids. The full variable domain, rest sourced from reference TRBV2 and TRBJ2-3, is EPEVTQTPSHQVTQMGQEVILRCVPISNHLYFYWYRQILGQKVEFLVSFYNNEISEKSEIFDDQFSVERPDGSNFTLKIRSTKLEDSAMYFCASSGFEVYFGPGTRLTVL.